The rows below give T cell receptor beta chains drawn from one sample of a study of cytomegalovirus exposure and HLA in healthy donors. Using immunoSEQ multiplex PCR, the repertoire was profiled, and TCRdb retains in-frame clones only, with some absent. Of some 150,000 clones in the sample, more than 75% were seen once. The sequenced sample consisted of PBMCs. Receptor source: a man aged 18 to 29 in good health and CMV-seropositive. The CDR3 runs from the conserved cysteine through the conserved F or W. The D gene is left open where the match is weak. Clone size is shown for a subset of rows, as once, few, many or a class of expanded clone.

>TRBV5-1|NA|TRBJ2-5|NA
CASSHTRVETQYF
TGCGCCAGCAGTCATACGAGGGTGGAGACCCAGTACTTC
>TRBV5-6|NA|TRBJ2-5|NA
CASSLTINEETQYF
TGTGCCAGCAGCCTTACTATAAACGAAGAGACCCAGTACTTC
>TRBV25-1|TRBD2|TRBJ2-1|few
CASSAGTRVNEQFF
TGTGCCAGCAGCGCCGGGACTAGGGTCAATGAGCAGTTCTTC
>TRBV19|NA|TRBJ2-6|few
CASSVRAISSGANVLTF
TGTGCCAGTAGTGTCAGGGCTATCAGCTCTGGGGCCAACGTCCTGACTTTC
>TRBV5-1|TRBD2|TRBJ2-3|NA
CASSLELAVSTDTQYF
TGCGCCAGCAGCTTGGAACTAGCGGTGAGCACAGATACGCAGTATTTT
>TRBV2|TRBD2|TRBJ2-3|NA
CASSKREGTDTQYF
TGTGCCAGCAGTAAGCGGGAGGGCACAGATACGCAGTATTTT
>TRBV5-1|NA|TRBJ2-5|NA
CASSLWGETQYF
TGCGCCAGCAGCTTGTGGGGCGAGACCCAGTACTTC
>TRBV7-2|TRBD2|TRBJ2-5|NA
CASSLVSGGVGETQYF
TGTGCCAGCAGCTTAGTTAGCGGGGGGGTCGGGGAGACCCAGTACTTC
>TRBV5-1|NA|TRBJ2-1|NA
CASSLKLGASSYNEQFF
TGCGCCAGCAGCTTGAAGTTGGGGGCGAGCTCCTACAATGAGCAGTTCTTC
>TRBV19|TRBD1|TRBJ2-1|NA
CASSPIPGQGQPEQFF
TGTGCCAGTAGTCCTATTCCGGGACAGGGTCAGCCGGAGCAGTTCTTC
>TRBV5-1|TRBD2|TRBJ2-1|NA
CASSLLTSGPYNEQFF
TGCGCCAGCAGCCTACTAACTAGCGGGCCCTACAATGAGCAGTTCTTC
>TRBV5-1|NA|TRBJ2-4|NA
CASSQLASSAKNIQYF
TGCGCCAGCAGCCAGCTAGCGTCGAGCGCCAAAAACATTCAGTACTTC
>TRBV11-2|NA|TRBJ1-6|NA
CASSLVSIRDSPLHF
TGTGCCAGCAGCTTAGTTTCAATCAGGGATTCACCCCTCCACTTT
>TRBV5-4|TRBD2|TRBJ2-3|NA
CASSRRLAGVTDTQYF
TGTGCCAGCAGCCGCCGACTAGCGGGGGTCACAGATACGCAGTATTTT
>TRBV30|NA|TRBJ1-1|NA
CAWIWTENTEAFF
TGTGCCTGGATTTGGACTGAGAACACTGAAGCTTTCTTT
>TRBV7-9|NA|TRBJ1-2|NA
CASSLGQTFSYTF
TGTGCCAGCAGCTTAGGCCAGACTTTTAGCTACACCTTC
>TRBV5-4|TRBD2|TRBJ2-1|NA
CASSSGWGLASDEQFF
TGTGCCAGCAGCTCGGGGTGGGGACTAGCCTCTGATGAGCAGTTCTTC
>TRBV4-2|NA|TRBJ2-3|NA
CASSQGLASSTDTQYF
TGTGCCAGCAGCCAAGGACTTGCCAGCAGCACAGATACGCAGTATTTT
>TRBV11-2|NA|TRBJ1-2|NA
CASGEGGAGYTF
TGTGCCAGCGGAGAGGGAGGGGCCGGCTACACCTTC
>TRBV7-9|NA|TRBJ2-3|NA
CASSPPTADTQYF
TGTGCCAGCAGCCCGCCGACAGCTGATACGCAGTATTTT
>TRBV7-9|TRBD1|TRBJ2-6|NA
CASRGPDRGTGANVLTF
TGTGCCAGCAGGGGTCCCGACAGGGGGACTGGGGCCAACGTCCTGACTTTC
>TRBV4-1|TRBD2|TRBJ2-5|few
CASSQGAGGAETQYF
TGCGCCAGCAGCCAAGGCGCGGGAGGAGCGGAGACCCAGTACTTC
>TRBV19|NA|TRBJ2-2|NA
CASSYFTNTGELFF
TGTGCCAGTAGTTACTTCACGAACACCGGGGAGCTGTTTTTT
>TRBV2|NA|TRBJ1-2|NA
CASSGGQGYGYTF
TGTGCCAGCAGTGGGGGGCAGGGCTATGGCTACACCTTC